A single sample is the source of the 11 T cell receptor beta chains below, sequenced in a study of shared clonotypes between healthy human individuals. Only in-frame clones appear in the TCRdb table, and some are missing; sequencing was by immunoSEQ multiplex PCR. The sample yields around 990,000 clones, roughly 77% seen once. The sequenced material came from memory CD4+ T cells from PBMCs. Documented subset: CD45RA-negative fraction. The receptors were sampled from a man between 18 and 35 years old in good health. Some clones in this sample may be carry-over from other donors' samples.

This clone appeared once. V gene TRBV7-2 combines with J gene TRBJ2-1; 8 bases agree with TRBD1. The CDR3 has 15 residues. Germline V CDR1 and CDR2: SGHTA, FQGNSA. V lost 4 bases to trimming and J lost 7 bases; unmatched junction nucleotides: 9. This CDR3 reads CASSSRTGGRNEQFF. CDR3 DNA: TGTGCCAGCAGCTCACGCACAGGGGGGAGGAATGAGCAGTTCTTC.

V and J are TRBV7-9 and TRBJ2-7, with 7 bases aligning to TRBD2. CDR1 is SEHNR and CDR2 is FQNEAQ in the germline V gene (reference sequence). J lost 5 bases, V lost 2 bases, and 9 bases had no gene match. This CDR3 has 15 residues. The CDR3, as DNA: TGTGCCAGCAGCTTAAGGGCGGGAGTCCTAAACGAGCAGTACTTC. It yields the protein CASSLRAGVLNEQYF.

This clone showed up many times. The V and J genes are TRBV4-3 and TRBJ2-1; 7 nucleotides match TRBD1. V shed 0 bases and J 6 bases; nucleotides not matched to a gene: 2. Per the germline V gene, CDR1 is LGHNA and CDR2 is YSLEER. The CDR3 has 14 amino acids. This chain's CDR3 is CASSQDRTGNEQFF. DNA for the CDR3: TGCGCCAGCAGCCAAGATAGGACAGGCAATGAGCAGTTCTTC.

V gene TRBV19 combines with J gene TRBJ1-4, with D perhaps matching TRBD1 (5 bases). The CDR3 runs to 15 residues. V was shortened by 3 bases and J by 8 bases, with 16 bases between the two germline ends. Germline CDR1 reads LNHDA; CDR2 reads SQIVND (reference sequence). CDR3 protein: CASSIPSGDREKLFF. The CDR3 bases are TGTGCCAGTAGTATCCCTTCGGGGGATAGGGAAAAACTGTTTTTT.

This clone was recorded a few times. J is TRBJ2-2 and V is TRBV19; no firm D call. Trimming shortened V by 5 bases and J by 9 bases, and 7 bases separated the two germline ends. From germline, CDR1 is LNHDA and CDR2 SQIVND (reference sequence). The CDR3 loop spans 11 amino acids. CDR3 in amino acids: CASSSWWELFF. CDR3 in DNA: TGTGCCAGTAGTTCCTGGTGGGAGCTGTTTTTT. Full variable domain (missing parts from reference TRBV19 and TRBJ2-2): DGGITQSPKYLFRKEGQNVTLSCEQNLNHDAMYWYRQDPGQGLRLIYYSQIVNDFQKGDIAEGYSVSREKKESFPLTVTSAQKNPTAFYLCASSSWWELFFGEGSRLTVL.

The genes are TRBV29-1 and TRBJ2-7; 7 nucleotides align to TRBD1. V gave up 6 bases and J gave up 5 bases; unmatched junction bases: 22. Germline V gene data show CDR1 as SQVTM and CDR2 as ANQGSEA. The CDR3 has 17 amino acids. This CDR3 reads CSVVVGYLRQTGNEQYF. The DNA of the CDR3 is TGCAGCGTGGTGGTGGGCTATTTGAGGCAGACAGGGAACGAGCAGTACTTC.

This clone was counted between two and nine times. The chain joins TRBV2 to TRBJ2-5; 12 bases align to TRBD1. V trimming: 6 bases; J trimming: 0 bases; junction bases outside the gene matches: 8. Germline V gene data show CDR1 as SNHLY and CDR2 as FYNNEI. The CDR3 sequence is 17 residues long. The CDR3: CASRPTGQGANQETQYF. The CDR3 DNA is TGTGCCAGCAGGCCAACGGGACAGGGGGCGAACCAAGAGACCCAGTACTTC. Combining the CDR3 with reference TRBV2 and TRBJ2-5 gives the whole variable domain EPEVTQTPSHQVTQMGQEVILRCVPISNHLYFYWYRQILGQKVEFLVSFYNNEISEKSEIFDDQFSVERPDGSNFTLKIRSTKLEDSAMYFCASRPTGQGANQETQYFGPGTRLLVL.

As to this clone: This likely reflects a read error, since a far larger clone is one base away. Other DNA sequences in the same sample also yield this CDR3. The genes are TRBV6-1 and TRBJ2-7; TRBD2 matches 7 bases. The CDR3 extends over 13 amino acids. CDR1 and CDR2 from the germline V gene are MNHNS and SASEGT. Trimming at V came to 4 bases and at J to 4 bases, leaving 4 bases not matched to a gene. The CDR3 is CASSASGSYEQYF. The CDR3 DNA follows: TGTGCCAGCAGTGCTAGCGGATCGTACGAGCAGTACTTC.

Here the CDR3 DNA reads TGTGCCAGCAGGGAGAAGGGGGCGCCGGTCTATGGCTACACCTTC. Protein product: CASREKGAPVYGYTF. The genes are TRBV2 and TRBJ1-2; 7 positions agree with TRBD1. Germline CDR1 reads SNHLY; CDR2 reads FYNNEI. The CDR3 has 15 amino acids. With 6 bases clipped from V and 4 bases from J, the junction kept 11 bases outside the gene matches.

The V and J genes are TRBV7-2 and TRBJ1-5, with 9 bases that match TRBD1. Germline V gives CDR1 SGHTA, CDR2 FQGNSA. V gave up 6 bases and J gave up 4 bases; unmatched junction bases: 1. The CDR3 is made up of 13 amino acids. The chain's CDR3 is CASRTGGNQPQHF. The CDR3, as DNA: TGTGCCAGCAGGACAGGGGGGAATCAGCCCCAGCATTTT.

The CDR3 DNA sequence: TGCGCCAGCAGCCAAGGAATCGGCGGTGCGGGGGACGAGCAGTACTTC. Amino acid sequence: CASSQGIGGAGDEQYF. The V gene is TRBV4-3, the J gene TRBJ2-7; TRBD2 agrees at 7 bases. CDR1 is LGHNA, CDR2 YSLEER, per germline. This CDR3 is built from 16 residues. V lost 1 base and J lost 5; bases outside the gene matches: 11.